This is a list of T cell receptor beta chains from one sample in a study of blood T cell repertoires in COVID-19. This table comes from immunoSEQ multiplex PCR, and its TCRdb copy is limited to in-frame clones, with some not included. The table records some 120,000 clones, roughly 86% of them present only once. Sequenced: peripheral blood. These TCRs come from a man between 35 and 55 years old with acute or convalescent COVID-19. CDR3s leave out the opening cysteine and the closing phenylalanine or tryptophan.

cdr3_aa j_call cdr3_length v_call
ASSSQGGYTEAF TRBJ1-1 12 TRBV7-6
ASSMGTSGSYEQY TRBJ2-7 13 TRBV19
ASSRGQGNTEAF TRBJ1-1 12 TRBV5-1
ASSGRGAEGYT TRBJ1-2 11 TRBV9
AIKERDSPTYEQY TRBJ2-7 13 TRBV10-3
ASSSRDSDYGYT TRBJ1-2 12 TRBV7-8
ASSKNRDYGVGELF TRBJ2-2 14 TRBV14
ASSSSGLSSGNTIY TRBJ1-3 14 TRBV5-1
ASSQISPNLDTQY TRBJ2-3 13 TRBV4-1
ASSDHQETQY TRBJ2-5 10 TRBV6-4
ASSQATGGQETQY TRBJ2-5 13 TRBV4-3
SARTDTEAF TRBJ1-1 9 TRBV20-1
ASSIAAERREKLF TRBJ1-4 13 TRBV19
ASSQSERSPLH TRBJ1-6 11 TRBV4-1
ASSPEGDIFYEQY TRBJ2-7 13 TRBV7-7
ASSPRGQGYSVSYNEQF TRBJ2-1 17 TRBV4-2
ASSQDGTGAGTADGYT TRBJ1-2 16 TRBV4-1
ASKTTSGGDNEQF TRBJ2-1 13 TRBV19
ASSMAVPQPQH TRBJ1-5 11 TRBV19
ASSPKRSGGLETQY TRBJ2-5 14 TRBV19
ASSERGGPYNEQF TRBJ2-1 13 TRBV11-1
ATSDFPGHQPQH TRBJ1-5 12 TRBV24-1
ASSEPDLEAF TRBJ1-1 10 TRBV2